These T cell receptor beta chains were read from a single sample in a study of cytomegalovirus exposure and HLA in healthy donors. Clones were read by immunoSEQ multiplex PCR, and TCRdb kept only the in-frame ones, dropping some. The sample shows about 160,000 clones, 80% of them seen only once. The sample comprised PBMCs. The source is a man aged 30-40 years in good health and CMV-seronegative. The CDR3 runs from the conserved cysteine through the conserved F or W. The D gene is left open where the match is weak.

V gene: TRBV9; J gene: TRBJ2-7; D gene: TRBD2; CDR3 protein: CASSVASGTYEQYF; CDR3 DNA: TGTGCCAGCAGCGTAGCTAGCGGGACCTACGAGCAGTACTTC
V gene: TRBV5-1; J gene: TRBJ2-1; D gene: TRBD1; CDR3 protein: CASSSGQGADEQFF; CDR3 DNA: TGCGCCAGCAGCTCGGGACAGGGGGCCGATGAGCAGTTCTTC
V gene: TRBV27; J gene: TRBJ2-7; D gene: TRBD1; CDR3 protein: CASSLVRGYEQYF; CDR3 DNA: TGTGCCAGCAGTTTGGTCAGGGGGTACGAGCAGTACTTC
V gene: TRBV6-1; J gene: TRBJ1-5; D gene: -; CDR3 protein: CASSGPRGSNSNQPQHF; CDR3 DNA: TGTGCCAGCAGTGGCCCTCGGGGTAGCAATAGCAATCAGCCCCAGCATTTT
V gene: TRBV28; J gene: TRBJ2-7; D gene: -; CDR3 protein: CASRTDRTYEQYF; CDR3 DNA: TGTGCCAGCAGGACAGACAGAACCTACGAGCAGTACTTC
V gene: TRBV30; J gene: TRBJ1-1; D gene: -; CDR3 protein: CAWSVRREAFF; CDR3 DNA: TGTGCCTGGAGTGTACGGCGGGAAGCTTTCTTT
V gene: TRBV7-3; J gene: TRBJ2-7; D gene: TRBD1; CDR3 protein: CASSLDQGDEQYF; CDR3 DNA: TGTGCCAGCAGCCTGGACCAGGGGGACGAGCAGTACTTC
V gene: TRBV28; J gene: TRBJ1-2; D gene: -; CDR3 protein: CASKSGGDNYGYTF; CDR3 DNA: TGTGCCAGCAAAAGCGGGGGGGACAATTATGGCTACACCTTC
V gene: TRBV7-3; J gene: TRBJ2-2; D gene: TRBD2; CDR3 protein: CASSLIAGGPNTGELFF; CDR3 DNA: TGTGCCAGCAGCTTAATTGCGGGGGGCCCCAACACCGGGGAGCTGTTTTTT
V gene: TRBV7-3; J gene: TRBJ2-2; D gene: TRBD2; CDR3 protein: CASSLGVAGVRTGELFF; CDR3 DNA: TGTGCCAGCAGCCTTGGGGTAGCGGGAGTACGAACCGGGGAGCTGTTTTTT
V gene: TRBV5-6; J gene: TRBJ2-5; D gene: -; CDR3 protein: CASSLRGGGTETQYF; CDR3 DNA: TGTGCCAGCAGCTTAAGGGGTGGTGGCACAGAGACCCAGTACTTC
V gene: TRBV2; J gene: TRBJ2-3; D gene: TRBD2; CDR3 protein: CASSVLAGADTQYF; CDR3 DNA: TGTGCCAGCAGTGTCCTAGCGGGGGCAGATACGCAGTATTTT
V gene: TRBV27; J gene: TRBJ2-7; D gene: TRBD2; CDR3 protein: CASSFGLAGSYEQYF; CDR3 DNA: TGTGCCAGCAGTTTCGGACTAGCGGGGTCCTACGAGCAGTACTTC
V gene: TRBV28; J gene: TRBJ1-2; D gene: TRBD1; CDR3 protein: CASSNPQWGQGASGYTF; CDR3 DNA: TGTGCCAGCAGTAACCCACAGTGGGGACAGGGGGCGAGTGGCTACACCTTC
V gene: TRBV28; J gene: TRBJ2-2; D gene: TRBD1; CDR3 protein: CASGRDRATGELFF; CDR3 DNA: TGTGCCAGCGGGAGGGACAGGGCCACCGGGGAGCTGTTTTTT
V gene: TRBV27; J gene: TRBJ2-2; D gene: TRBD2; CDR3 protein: CASSRTSGIPTGELFF; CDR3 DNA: TGTGCCAGCAGCCGGACTAGCGGGATCCCCACCGGGGAGCTGTTTTTT